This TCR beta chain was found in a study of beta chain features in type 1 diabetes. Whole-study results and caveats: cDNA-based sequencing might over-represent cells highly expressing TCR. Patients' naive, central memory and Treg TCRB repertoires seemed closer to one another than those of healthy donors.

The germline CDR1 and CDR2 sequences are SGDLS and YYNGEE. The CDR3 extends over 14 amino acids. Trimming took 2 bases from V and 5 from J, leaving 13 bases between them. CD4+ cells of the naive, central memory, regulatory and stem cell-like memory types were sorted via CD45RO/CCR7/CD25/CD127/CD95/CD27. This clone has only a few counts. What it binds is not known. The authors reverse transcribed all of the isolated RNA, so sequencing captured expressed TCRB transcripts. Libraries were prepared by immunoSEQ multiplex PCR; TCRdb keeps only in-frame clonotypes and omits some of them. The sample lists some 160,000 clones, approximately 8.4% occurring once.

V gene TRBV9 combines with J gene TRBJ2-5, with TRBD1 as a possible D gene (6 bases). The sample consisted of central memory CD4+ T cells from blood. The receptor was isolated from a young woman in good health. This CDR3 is CASSVLQGTETQYF. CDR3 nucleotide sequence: TGTGCCAGCAGCGTCCTCCAGGGGACGGAGACCCAGTACTTC.